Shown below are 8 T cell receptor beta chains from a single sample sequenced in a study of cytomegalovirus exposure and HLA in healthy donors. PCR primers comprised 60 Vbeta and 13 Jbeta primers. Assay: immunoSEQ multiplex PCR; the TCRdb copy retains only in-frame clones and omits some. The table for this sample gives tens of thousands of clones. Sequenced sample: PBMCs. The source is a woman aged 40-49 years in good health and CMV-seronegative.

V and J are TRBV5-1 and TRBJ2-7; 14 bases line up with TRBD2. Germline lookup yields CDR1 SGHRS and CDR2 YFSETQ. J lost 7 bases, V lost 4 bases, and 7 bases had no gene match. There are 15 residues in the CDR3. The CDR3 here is CASSLGLAGAGEQYF. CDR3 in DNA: TGCGCCAGCAGCCTGGGACTAGCGGGAGCGGGTGAGCAGTACTTC.

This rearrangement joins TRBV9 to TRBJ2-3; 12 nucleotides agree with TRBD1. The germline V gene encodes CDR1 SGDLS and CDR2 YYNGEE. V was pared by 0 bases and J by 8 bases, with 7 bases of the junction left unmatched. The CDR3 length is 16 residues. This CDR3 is CASSVASGQGASTQYF. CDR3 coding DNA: TGTGCCAGCAGCGTAGCGTCGGGACAGGGGGCGAGTACGCAGTATTTT. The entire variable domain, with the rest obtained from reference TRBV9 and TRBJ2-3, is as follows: DSGVTQTPKHLITATGQRVTLRCSPRSGDLSVYWYQQSLDQGLQFLIQYYNGEERAKGNILERFSAQQFPDLHSELNLSSLELGDSALYFCASSVASGQGASTQYFGPGTRLTVL.

This CDR3 is CAWSVPLLLWVRGEPNNYGYTF. As DNA, the CDR3 is TGTGCCTGGAGTGTCCCCCTCTTATTGTGGGTTCGGGGTGAGCCGAATAACTATGGCTACACCTTC. The chain uses TRBV30 and TRBJ1-2; D remains ambiguous. The V and J ends lost 0 bases and 1 base respectively, with 33 bases between them. This CDR3 is 22 amino acids long. Germline V gene data show CDR1 as GTSNPN and CDR2 as SVGIG (reference sequence).

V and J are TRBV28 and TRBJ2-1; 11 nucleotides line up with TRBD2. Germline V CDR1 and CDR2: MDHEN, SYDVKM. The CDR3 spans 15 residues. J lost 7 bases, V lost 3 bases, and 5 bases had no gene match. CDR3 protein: CASSFGGTSGNEQFF. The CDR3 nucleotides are TGTGCCAGCAGTTTTGGCGGGACTAGCGGAAATGAGCAGTTCTTC.

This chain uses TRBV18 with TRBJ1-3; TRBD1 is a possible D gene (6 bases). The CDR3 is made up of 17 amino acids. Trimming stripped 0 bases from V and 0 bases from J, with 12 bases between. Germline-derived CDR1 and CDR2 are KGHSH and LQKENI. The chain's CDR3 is CASSPPTGPHSGNTIYF. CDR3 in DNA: TGTGCCAGCTCACCACCGACAGGACCCCACTCTGGAAACACCATATATTTT.

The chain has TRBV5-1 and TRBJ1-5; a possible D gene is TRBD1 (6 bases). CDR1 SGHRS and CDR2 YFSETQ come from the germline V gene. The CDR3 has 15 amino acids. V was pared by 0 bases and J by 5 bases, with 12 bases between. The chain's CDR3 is CASSLGSGVDQPQHF. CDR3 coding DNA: TGCGCCAGCAGCTTGGGGTCAGGGGTGGATCAGCCCCAGCATTTT.

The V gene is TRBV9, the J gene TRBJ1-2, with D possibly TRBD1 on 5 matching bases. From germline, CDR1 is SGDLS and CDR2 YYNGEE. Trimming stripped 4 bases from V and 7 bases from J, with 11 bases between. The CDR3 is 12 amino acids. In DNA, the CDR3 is TGTGCCAGCAGCTCGCAGGGTAGTGGCTACACCTTC. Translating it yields CASSSQGSGYTF.

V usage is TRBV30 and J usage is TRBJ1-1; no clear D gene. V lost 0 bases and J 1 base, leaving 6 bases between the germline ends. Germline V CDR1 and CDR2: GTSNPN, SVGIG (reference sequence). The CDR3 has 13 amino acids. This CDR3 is CAWSVSPNTEAFF. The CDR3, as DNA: TGTGCCTGGAGTGTAAGCCCGAACACTGAAGCTTTCTTT.